This TCR beta chain comes out of a study of shared clonotypes between healthy human individuals. Sequencing was performed with immunoSEQ multiplex PCR; in TCRdb, only in-frame clones are kept and a portion is missing. Among about 2 million clones listed, approximately 95% were seen once. CD8 cells classed as naive were CD45RO-negative and positively selected for CCR7, excluding terminally differentiated effector memory CD45RA+ cells. The donors were all Caucasian adults (living in Nashville, Tennessee). About this clone: The antigen remains unidentified.

Points from the study as a whole: Naive CD4 clonotypes overlapped across a handful of donors at roughly 5.1%. The researchers took only blood, and tissue repertoires probably look different. Larger estimated richness was generally recorded for naive subsets relative to memory subsets.

Germline V lookup: CDR1 LGHNT, CDR2 FRNRAP. The CDR3 is 17 amino acids. The ends were cut back, 0 bases at V and 2 bases at J, with 17 bases in the middle. The specimen was naive CD8+ T cells sorted from blood. This chain joins TRBV12-5 and TRBJ2-7; tentatively, D is TRBD1 (5 bases). The sequence derives from a young man in good health. The CDR3 here is CASGLVPLLGAAYEQYF. In DNA, the CDR3 is TGTGCTAGTGGTTTGGTACCCCTTTTAGGGGCTGCCTACGAGCAGTACTTC.